Detailed here is one T cell receptor (beta chain). This CDR3 contains 16 residues. Germline CDR1 and CDR2: LGHDT and YNNKEL (reference sequence). Trimming removed 5 bases from V and 3 bases from J; junction bases left unmatched: 9. Profiled with immunoSEQ multiplex PCR; TCRdb holds only in-frame clones, not every one. Seen here are 150,000 or so clones, 80% to 90% observed once, and the top ten hold about 9.4%. This specimen comes from a study of blood T cell repertoires in COVID-19. In the study overall: COVID-19 samples collected from the United States, Italy and Spain covered acute and convalescent phases. T cells, B-cell-depleted T cells, or PBMCs supplied cDNA or gDNA.

The clonotype comes from a woman aged 70-85 years with COVID-19, enrolled during active disease. This chain uses TRBV3-1 (or the pseudogene TRBV3-2) with TRBJ2-3; 9 nucleotides match TRBD2. The sample comprised peripheral blood. The CDR3 loop reads CASSAGGSQRTDTQYF. As DNA, the CDR3 is TGTGCCAGCAGCGCGGGGGGGTCTCAGAGGACAGATACGCAGTATTTT.